The 18 T cell receptor beta chains below come from one sample, sequenced in a study of cytomegalovirus exposure and HLA in healthy donors. It was with 60 Vbeta and 13 Jbeta primers that the PCR ran. Data came from immunoSEQ multiplex PCR; TCRdb stores just in-frame clones and leaves some out. This table has some 190,000 clones, roughly 83% appearing once. The sequenced sample consisted of PBMCs. These receptor sequences come from a woman aged 45-60 years in good health and CMV-seronegative.

The chain has TRBV6-6 and TRBJ1-2; 7 bases map to TRBD1. J gave up 5 bases and V 5 bases, and 8 bases lay outside the gene matches. CDR1 and CDR2 (germline): MNHNY, SVGAGI (reference sequence). This CDR3 has 14 amino acids. CDR3: CASSGGRGEYGYTF. The CDR3 DNA sequence: TGTGCCAGCAGTGGAGGCAGGGGGGAGTATGGCTACACCTTC.

The chain combines TRBV11-2 with TRBJ1-2; 7 bases fit TRBD1. Per germline, CDR1 SGHAT and CDR2 FQNNGV. V dropped 6 bases and J dropped 3; count of bases not matched to a gene: 4. The CDR3 is made up of 13 amino acids. The CDR3 bases are TGTGCCAGCAGTGGGGACAGATACTATGGCTACACCTTC. It specifies CASSGDRYYGYTF.

J is TRBJ1-1 and V is TRBV7-8, with D perhaps matching TRBD1 (5 bases). The CDR3 is made up of 15 amino acids. The germline V and J ends were trimmed by 11 bases and 7 bases, with 26 bases remaining between them. Germline V gene data show CDR1 as SGHVS and CDR2 as FQNEAQ. The CDR3 sequence is CACISGGASWGEAFF. CDR3 sequence (DNA): TGTGCCTGCATATCCGGCGGGGCGTCCTGGGGTGAAGCTTTCTTT.

The chain is built from TRBV7-9 and TRBJ2-1, with 11 bases lining up with TRBD2. Per the germline V gene, CDR1 is SEHNR and CDR2 is FQNEAQ (reference sequence). After removal of 5 bases from V and 6 bases from J, the junction contained 6 bases not matched to a gene. This CDR3 is built from 15 residues. The chain's CDR3 is CASSPTSGSPNEQFF. Here the CDR3 DNA reads TGTGCCAGCAGCCCCACTAGCGGGAGCCCCAATGAGCAGTTCTTC.

Only a few counts were recorded for this clone. The chain recombines TRBV5-4 with TRBJ1-1, with a tentative D call TRBD1 (5 bases). Trimming shortened V by 4 bases and J by 0 bases, and 16 bases separated the two germline ends. Germline V gene sequence: CDR1 SGHNT, CDR2 YYREEE (reference sequence). CDR3 length equals 16 residues. The CDR3 DNA reads as TGTGCCAGCAGCCTACGACAGCTTACAATGAACACTGAAGCTTTCTTT. As protein: CASSLRQLTMNTEAFF.

The V gene is TRBV11-2, the J gene TRBJ2-3; no firm D call. The V end lost 5 bases, the J end lost 3 bases, and 18 bases lay between the germline ends. The CDR3 is 16 residues long. The V gene's germline CDR1 is SGHAT and CDR2 FQNNGV. The CDR3 region is CASSIHSVVRTDTQYF. For the CDR3, the DNA is TGTGCCAGCAGCATCCACTCCGTGGTTCGGACAGATACGCAGTATTTT.

The rearrangement links TRBV14 to TRBJ2-7; 7 nucleotides match TRBD1. Germline CDR1 and CDR2: SGHDN and FVKESK. The CDR3 covers 11 residues. V lost 10 bases, J lost 2 bases, and 2 bases stayed unmatched. The CDR3: CATGQTYEQYF. The CDR3 DNA sequence: TGTGCCACGGGACAGACCTACGAGCAGTACTTC.

J is TRBJ1-2 and V is TRBV2; weak D call: TRBD1 (6 bases). Germline V gene lookup returns CDR1 SNHLY and CDR2 FYNNEI. The CDR3 loop spans 15 amino acids. Trimming took 2 bases from V and 1 from J, leaving 11 bases between them. The CDR3 is CASSERQDLNYGYTF. The CDR3 nucleotides are TGTGCCAGCAGTGAAAGACAGGACCTTAACTATGGCTACACCTTC.

The J gene is TRBJ2-5, the V gene TRBV4-2; TRBD2 matches at 8 bases. This CDR3 comprises 19 residues. Germline V lookup: CDR1 LGHNA, CDR2 YNFKEQ. The V segment lost 0 bases and the J segment 0 bases; nucleotides outside the gene matches: 12. The CDR3 loop reads CASSQDFGAGGPNQETQYF. DNA of the CDR3: TGTGCCAGCAGCCAAGATTTCGGTGCGGGAGGCCCCAACCAAGAGACCCAGTACTTC.

The gene calls are TRBV18 and TRBJ1-1, with TRBD1 identical over 10 bases. In germline, CDR1 is KGHSH, CDR2 LQKENI. J gave up 3 bases and V 4 bases, and 5 bases lay outside the gene matches. CDR3 length equals 15 residues. The CDR3: CASSLAGTGDTEAFF. The CDR3, as DNA: TGTGCCAGCTCACTCGCCGGGACAGGGGACACTGAAGCTTTCTTT.

The J gene is TRBJ2-6, the V gene TRBV14; TRBD1 is a possible D gene (5 bases). Germline values: CDR1 SGHDN, CDR2 FVKESK. V was clipped by 0 bases and J by 0 bases, with 12 bases between them. This CDR3 has 18 residues. Here the CDR3 DNA reads TGTGCCAGCAGCCAAGAAGGGTCAGGGTACTCTGGGGCCAACGTCCTGACTTTC. Amino acid sequence: CASSQEGSGYSGANVLTF.

This rearrangement joins TRBV28 to TRBJ2-1, with D uncertain. CDR1 is MDHEN and CDR2 is SYDVKM in the germline V gene. This CDR3 has 15 residues. Trimming cost V 3 bases and J 9 bases, with 18 bases left between them. The CDR3 sequence is CASSFPRTLGGEQFF. The CDR3 DNA reads TGTGCCAGCAGTTTCCCCAGAACGCTAGGTGGTGAGCAGTTCTTC.

This clone was found a few times. The chain links TRBV4-3 to TRBJ1-5; D is possibly TRBD1 (6 bases). From germline, CDR1 is LGHNA and CDR2 YSLEER. The CDR3 is 16 amino acids. V was pared by 0 bases and J by 7 bases, with 16 bases between. In nucleotides, the CDR3 is TGCGCCAGCAGCCAAGAGCTGGGGGCGATTGGGCAGCCCCAGCATTTT. Translation gives CASSQELGAIGQPQHF.

The genes are TRBV29-1 and TRBJ2-7; 7 positions agree with TRBD1. The trim removed 0 bases at V and 3 bases at J, leaving 5 bases unmatched. The CDR3 has 14 residues. The germline gives CDR1 SQVTM, CDR2 ANQGSEA. The CDR3 coding sequence is TGCAGCGTTGAAGAAAGGACAGGCCTCTACGAGCAGTACTTC. Translated: CSVEERTGLYEQYF.

This chain uses TRBV9 with TRBJ2-3, with unresolved D. The germline gives CDR1 SGDLS, CDR2 YYNGEE. CDR3 length equals 14 residues. V lost 2 bases, J lost 2 bases, and 9 bases lay in between. The CDR3 DNA is TGTGCCAGCAGCGTTTCACTGAACACAGATACGCAGTATTTT. Translating gives CASSVSLNTDTQYF.

The rearrangement joins TRBV7-2 to TRBJ1-1, with TRBD1 matching over 7 bases. The CDR3 is made up of 14 amino acids. From germline, CDR1 is SGHTA and CDR2 FQGNSA. Germline trimming cut 1 base from V and 5 bases from J; bases unmatched to any gene: 4. The CDR3 spells CASSLDRGTTEAFF. CDR3 nucleotide sequence: TGTGCCAGCAGCTTAGACAGGGGAACAACTGAAGCTTTCTTT. Full variable domain (rest looked up from reference TRBV7-2 and TRBJ1-1): GAGVSQSPSNKVTEKGKDVELRCDPISGHTALYWYRQSLGQGLEFLIYFQGNSAPDKSGLPSDRFSAERTGGSVSTLTIQRTQQEDSAVYLCASSLDRGTTEAFFGQGTRLTVV.

The chain combines TRBV14 with TRBJ1-1, with a tentative D call TRBD1 (5 bases). V lost 3 bases to trimming and J lost 1 base, with 12 bases between them. Germline assignment: CDR1 SGHDN and CDR2 FVKESK. CDR3 length: 15 amino acids. CDR3 sequence (DNA): TGTGCCAGCAGCCACCGCGCTGGACAGAACACTGAAGCTTTCTTT. Translating gives CASSHRAGQNTEAFF.

Comment on this clone: Within the sample, other DNA sequences also encode this same CDR3. The chain employs TRBV7-2 and TRBJ2-6; 7 bases agree with TRBD2. Germline V gene lookup returns CDR1 SGHTA and CDR2 FQGNSA. The CDR3 extends over 16 amino acids. Germline trimming cut 1 base from V and 1 base from J; bases unmatched to any gene: 1. CDR3 in amino acids: CASSLGGGSGANVLTF. CDR3 DNA: TGTGCCAGCAGCTTAGGGGGGGGTTCTGGGGCCAACGTCCTGACTTTC.